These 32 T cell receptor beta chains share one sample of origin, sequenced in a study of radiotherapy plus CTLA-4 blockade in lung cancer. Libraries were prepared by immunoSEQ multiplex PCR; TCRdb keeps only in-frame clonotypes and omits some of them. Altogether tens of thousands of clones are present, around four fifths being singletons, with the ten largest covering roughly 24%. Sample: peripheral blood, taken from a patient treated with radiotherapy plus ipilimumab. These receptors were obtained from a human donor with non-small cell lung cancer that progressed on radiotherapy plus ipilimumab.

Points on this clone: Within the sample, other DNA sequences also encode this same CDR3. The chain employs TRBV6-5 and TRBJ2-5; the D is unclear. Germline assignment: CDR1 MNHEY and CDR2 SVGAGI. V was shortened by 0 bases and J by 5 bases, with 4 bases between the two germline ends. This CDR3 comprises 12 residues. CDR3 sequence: CASSYSGETQYF. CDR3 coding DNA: TGTGCCAGCAGTTACTCCGGGGAGACCCAGTACTTC.

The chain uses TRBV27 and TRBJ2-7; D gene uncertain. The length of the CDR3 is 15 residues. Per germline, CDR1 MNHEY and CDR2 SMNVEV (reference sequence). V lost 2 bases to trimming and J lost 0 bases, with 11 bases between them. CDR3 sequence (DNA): TGTGCCAGCAGTTTAACGGCAGCCAGCTCCTACGAGCAGTACTTC. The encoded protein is CASSLTAASSYEQYF.

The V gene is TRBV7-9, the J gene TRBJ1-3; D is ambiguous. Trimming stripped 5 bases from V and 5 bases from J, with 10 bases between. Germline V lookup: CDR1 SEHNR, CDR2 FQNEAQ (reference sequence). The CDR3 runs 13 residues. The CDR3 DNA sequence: TGTGCCAGCAGCCTACCAGACAGAAACACCATATATTTT. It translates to CASSLPDRNTIYF.

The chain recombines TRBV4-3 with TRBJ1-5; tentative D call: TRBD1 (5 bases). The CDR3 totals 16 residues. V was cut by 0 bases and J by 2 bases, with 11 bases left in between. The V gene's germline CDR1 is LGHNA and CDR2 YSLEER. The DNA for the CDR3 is TGCGCCAGCAGCCAAGATCTGGGGCCTGGCAATCAGCCCCAGCATTTT. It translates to CASSQDLGPGNQPQHF.

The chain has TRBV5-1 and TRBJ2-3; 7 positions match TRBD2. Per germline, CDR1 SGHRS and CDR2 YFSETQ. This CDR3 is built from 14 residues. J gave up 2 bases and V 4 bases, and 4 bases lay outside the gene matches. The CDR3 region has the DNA TGCGCCAGCAGCGCGGGGGACCCCACAGATACGCAGTATTTT. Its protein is CASSAGDPTDTQYF. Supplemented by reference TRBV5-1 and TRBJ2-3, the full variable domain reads KAGVTQTPRYLIKTRGQQVTLSCSPISGHRSVSWYQQTPGQGLQFLFEYFSETQRNKGNFPGRFSGRQFSNSRSEMNVSTLELGDSALYLCASSAGDPTDTQYFGPGTRLTVL.

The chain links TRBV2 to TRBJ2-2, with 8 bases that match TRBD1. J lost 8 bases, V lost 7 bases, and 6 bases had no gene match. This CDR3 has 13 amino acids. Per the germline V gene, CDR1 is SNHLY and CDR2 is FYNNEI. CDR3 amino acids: CASTRGREGELFF. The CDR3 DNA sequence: TGTGCCAGCACCAGGGGGCGCGAGGGGGAGCTGTTTTTT.

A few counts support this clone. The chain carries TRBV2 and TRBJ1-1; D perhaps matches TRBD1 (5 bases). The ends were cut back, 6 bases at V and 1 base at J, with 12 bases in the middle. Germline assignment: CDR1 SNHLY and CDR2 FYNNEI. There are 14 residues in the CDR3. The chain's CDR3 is CASRPPGQNTEAFF. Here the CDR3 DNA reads TGTGCCAGCAGGCCTCCCGGACAGAACACTGAAGCTTTCTTT.

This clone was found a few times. The CDR3 sequence is CASSIFLIAGMRDEAFF. Written as DNA, the CDR3 is TGTGCCAGTAGTATATTCTTGATTGCAGGCATGAGGGATGAAGCTTTCTTT. This chain joins TRBV19 and TRBJ1-1; D remains unclear. Per germline, CDR1 LNHDA and CDR2 SQIVND (reference sequence). The CDR3 runs to 17 residues. V lost 2 bases, J lost 7 bases, and 23 bases lay in between.

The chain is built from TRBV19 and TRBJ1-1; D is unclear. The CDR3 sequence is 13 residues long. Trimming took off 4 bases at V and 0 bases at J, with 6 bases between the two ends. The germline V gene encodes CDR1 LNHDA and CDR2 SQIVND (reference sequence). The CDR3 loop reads CASSKGMNTEAFF. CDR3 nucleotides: TGTGCCAGTAGTAAGGGCATGAACACTGAAGCTTTCTTT.

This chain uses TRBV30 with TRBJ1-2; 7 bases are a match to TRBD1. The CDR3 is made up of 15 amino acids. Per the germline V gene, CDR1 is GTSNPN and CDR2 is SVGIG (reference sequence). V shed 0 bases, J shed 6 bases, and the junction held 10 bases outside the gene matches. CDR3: CAWSVQEGAKHGYTF. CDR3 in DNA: TGTGCCTGGAGTGTACAAGAGGGGGCAAAACATGGCTACACCTTC. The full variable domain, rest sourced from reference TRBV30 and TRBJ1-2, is SQTIHQWPATLVQPVGSPLSLECTVEGTSNPNLYWYRQAAGRGLQLLFYSVGIGQISSEVPQNLSASRPQDRQFILSSKKLLLSDSGFYLCAWSVQEGAKHGYTFGSGTRLTVV.

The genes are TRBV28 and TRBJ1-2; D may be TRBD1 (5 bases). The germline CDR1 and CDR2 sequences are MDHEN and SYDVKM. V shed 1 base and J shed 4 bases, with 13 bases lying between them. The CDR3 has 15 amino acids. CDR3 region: CASSLYQGLGYGYTF. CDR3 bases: TGTGCCAGCAGTTTATATCAGGGTCTGGGCTATGGCTACACCTTC.

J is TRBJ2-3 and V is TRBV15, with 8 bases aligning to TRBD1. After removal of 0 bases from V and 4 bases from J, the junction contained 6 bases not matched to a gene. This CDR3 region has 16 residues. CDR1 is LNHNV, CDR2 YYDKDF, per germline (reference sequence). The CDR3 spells CATSRDRTGSADTQYF. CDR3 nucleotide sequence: TGTGCCACCAGCAGAGATAGGACAGGGAGTGCAGATACGCAGTATTTT.

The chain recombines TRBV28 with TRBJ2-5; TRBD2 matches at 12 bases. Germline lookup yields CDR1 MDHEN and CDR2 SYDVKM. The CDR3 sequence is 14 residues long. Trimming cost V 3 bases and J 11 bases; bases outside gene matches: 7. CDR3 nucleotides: TGTGCCAGCAGTTTCCCGGCTAGCGGGGGGGTGCAGTACTTC. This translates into CASSFPASGGVQYF. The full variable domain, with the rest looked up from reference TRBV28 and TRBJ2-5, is DVKVTQSSRYLVKRTGEKVFLECVQDMDHENMFWYRQDPGLGLRLIYFSYDVKMKEKGDIPEGYSVSREKKERFSLILESASTNQTSMYLCASSFPASGGVQYFGPGTRLLVL.

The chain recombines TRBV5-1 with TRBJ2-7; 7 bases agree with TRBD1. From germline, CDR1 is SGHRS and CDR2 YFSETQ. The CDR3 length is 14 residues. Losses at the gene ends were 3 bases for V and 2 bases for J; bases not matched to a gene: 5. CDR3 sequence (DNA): TGCGCCAGCAGCTCACAGGGGCAAGCCTACGAGCAGTACTTC. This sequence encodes CASSSQGQAYEQYF.

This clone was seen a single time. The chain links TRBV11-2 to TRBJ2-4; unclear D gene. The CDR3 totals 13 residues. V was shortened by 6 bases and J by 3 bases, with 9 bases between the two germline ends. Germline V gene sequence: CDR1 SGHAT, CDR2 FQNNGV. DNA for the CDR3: TGTGCCAGCAGGCTGGGGTACAAAAACATTCAGTACTTC. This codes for CASRLGYKNIQYF.

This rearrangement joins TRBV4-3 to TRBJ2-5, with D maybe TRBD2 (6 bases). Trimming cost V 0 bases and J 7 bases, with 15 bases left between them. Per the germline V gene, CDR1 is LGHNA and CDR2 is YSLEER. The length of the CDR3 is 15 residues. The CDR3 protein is CASSQDRPGVGTQYF. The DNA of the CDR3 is TGCGCCAGCAGCCAAGATCGACCGGGGGTCGGGACCCAGTACTTC.

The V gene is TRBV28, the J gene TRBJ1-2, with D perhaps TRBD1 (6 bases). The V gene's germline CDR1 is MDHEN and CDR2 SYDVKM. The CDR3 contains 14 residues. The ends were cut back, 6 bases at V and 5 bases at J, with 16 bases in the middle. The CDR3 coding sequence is TGTGCCAGCAGATCCCCGGGGGCGGGGTATGGCTACACCTTC. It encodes CASRSPGAGYGYTF.

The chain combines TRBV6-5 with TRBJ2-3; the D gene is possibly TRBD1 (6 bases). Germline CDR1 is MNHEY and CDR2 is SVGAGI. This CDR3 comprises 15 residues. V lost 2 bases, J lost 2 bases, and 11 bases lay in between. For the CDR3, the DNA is TGTGCCAGCAGTTACCAACAGGGACCCACAGATACGCAGTATTTT. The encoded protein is CASSYQQGPTDTQYF.

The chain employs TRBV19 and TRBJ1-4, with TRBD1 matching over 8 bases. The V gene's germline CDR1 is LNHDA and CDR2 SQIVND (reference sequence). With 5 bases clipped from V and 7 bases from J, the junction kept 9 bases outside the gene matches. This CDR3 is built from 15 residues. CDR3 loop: CASSPTGDEGEKLFF. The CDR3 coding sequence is TGTGCCAGTAGTCCGACAGGGGATGAGGGTGAAAAACTGTTTTTT.

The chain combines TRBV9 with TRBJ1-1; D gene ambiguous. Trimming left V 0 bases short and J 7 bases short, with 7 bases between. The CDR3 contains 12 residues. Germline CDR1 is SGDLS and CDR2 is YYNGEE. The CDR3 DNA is TGTGCCAGCAGCGTAGATCGGGGTGAAGCTTTCTTT. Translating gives CASSVDRGEAFF.

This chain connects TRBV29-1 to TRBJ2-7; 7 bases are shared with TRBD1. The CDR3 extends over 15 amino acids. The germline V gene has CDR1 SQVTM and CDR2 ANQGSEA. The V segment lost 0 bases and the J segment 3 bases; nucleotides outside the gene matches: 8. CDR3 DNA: TGCAGCGTTGAAGACCCCAGGGGGTCCCGCTACGAGCAGTACTTC. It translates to CSVEDPRGSRYEQYF.

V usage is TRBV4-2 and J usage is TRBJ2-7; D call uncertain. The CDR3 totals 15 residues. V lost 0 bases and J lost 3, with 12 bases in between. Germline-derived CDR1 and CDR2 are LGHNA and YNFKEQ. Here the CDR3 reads CASSQEMELVYEQYF. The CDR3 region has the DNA TGTGCCAGCAGCCAAGAGATGGAGCTGGTCTACGAGCAGTACTTC.

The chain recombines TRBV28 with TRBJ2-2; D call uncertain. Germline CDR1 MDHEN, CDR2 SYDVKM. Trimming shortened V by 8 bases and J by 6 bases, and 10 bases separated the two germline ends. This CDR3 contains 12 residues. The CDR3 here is CASERSAGELFF. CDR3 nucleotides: TGTGCCAGCGAAAGGAGCGCCGGGGAGCTGTTTTTT.

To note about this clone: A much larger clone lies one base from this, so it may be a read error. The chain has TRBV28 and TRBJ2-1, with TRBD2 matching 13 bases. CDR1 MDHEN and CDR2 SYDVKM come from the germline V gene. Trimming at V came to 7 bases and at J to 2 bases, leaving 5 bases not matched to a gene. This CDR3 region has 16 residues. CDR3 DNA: TGTGCCAGCAATTATACTAGCGGGAGGGCCTACAATGAGCAGTTCTTC. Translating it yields CASNYTSGRAYNEQFF. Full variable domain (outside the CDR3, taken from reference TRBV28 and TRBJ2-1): DVKVTQSSRYLVKRTGEKVFLECVQDMDHENMFWYRQDPGLGLRLIYFSYDVKMKEKGDIPEGYSVSREKKERFSLILESASTNQTSMYLCASNYTSGRAYNEQFFGPGTRLTVL.

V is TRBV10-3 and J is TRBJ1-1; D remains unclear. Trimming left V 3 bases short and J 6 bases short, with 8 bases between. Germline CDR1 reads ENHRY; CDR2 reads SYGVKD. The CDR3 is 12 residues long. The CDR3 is CAISEGRPEAFF. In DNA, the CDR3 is TGTGCCATCAGTGAAGGCAGGCCTGAAGCTTTCTTT.

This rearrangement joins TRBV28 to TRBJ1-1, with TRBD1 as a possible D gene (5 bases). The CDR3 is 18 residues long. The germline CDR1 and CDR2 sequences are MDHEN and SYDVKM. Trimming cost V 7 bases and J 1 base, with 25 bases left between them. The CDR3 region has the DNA TGTGCCAGCACCCCTGGCCTGCAGGTGGGACGGTCGAACACTGAAGCTTTCTTT. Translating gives CASTPGLQVGRSNTEAFF.

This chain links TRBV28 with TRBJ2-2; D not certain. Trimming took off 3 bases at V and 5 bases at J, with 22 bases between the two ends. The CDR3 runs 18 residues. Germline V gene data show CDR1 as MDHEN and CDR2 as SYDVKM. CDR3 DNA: TGTGCCAGCAGTTTTCCAGGAGATATTATGTCGATTACCGGGGAGCTGTTTTTT. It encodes CASSFPGDIMSITGELFF.

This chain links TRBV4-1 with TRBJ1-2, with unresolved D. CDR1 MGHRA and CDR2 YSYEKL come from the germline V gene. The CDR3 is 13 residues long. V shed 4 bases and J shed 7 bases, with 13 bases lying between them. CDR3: CASSPPGKVGYTF. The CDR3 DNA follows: TGCGCCAGCAGCCCCCCGGGAAAGGTTGGCTACACCTTC.

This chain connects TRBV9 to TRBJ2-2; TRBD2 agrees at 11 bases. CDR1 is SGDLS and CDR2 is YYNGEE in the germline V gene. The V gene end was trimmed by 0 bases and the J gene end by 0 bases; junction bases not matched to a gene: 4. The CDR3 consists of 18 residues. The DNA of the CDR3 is TGTGCCAGCAGCGTAGAGCCTAGCGGGGGGACGAACACCGGGGAGCTGTTTTTT. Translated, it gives CASSVEPSGGTNTGELFF.

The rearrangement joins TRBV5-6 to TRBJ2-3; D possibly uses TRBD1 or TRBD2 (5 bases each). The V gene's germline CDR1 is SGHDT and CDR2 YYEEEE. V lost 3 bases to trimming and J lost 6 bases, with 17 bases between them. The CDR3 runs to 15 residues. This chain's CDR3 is CASSYPGTVGDTQYF. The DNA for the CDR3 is TGTGCCAGCAGCTACCCCGGGACGGTGGGGGATACGCAGTATTTT.

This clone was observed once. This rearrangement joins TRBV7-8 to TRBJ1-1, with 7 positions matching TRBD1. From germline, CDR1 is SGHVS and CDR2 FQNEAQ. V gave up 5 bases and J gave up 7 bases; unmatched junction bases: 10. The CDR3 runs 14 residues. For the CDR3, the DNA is TGTGCCAGCAGCCTGAGGCAGGGGGGAGTTGAAGCTTTCTTT. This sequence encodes CASSLRQGGVEAFF.

The CDR3 nucleotides are TGTGCCAGTAGTATTGGAGTGGTCGGGTACAATCAGCCCCAGCATTTT. Protein: CASSIGVVGYNQPQHF. The rearrangement links TRBV19 to TRBJ1-5; no definite D call. In germline, CDR1 is LNHDA, CDR2 SQIVND (reference sequence). Trimming stripped 3 bases from V and 3 bases from J, with 15 bases between. The CDR3 is 16 amino acids.